Shown below are 32 T cell receptor beta chains from a single sample sequenced in a study of T cells in localized non-small cell lung cancer. TCRdb's table, derived via immunoSEQ multiplex PCR, lists solely in-frame clones and lacks some. The sample consists of around 41,000 clones, 88% of them appearing once. Sequenced material: peripheral blood, taken before any cancer treatment. The receptor source for this set is a female donor over 55 with stage I squamous cell lung carcinoma.

The chain combines TRBV30 with TRBJ1-5; D is possibly TRBD1 (5 bases). Germline V gene sequence: CDR1 GTSNPN, CDR2 SVGIG (reference sequence). Trimming removed 5 bases from V and 0 bases from J, with 8 bases in between. The CDR3 extends over 13 amino acids. The CDR3 nucleotides read TGTGCCTGGCAGGGATATAGCAATCAGCCCCAGCATTTT. This encodes CAWQGYSNQPQHF.

The genes are TRBV10-3 and TRBJ1-2; possibly TRBD1 for D (6 bases). Germline assignment: CDR1 ENHRY and CDR2 SYGVKD. The germline V and J ends were trimmed by 7 bases and 7 bases, with 16 bases remaining between them. The CDR3 extends over 13 amino acids. In nucleotides, the CDR3 is TGTGCCATCATGGGAAGGGGGGCATGTGGCTACACCTTC. Amino acid sequence: CAIMGRGACGYTF.

The chain is built from TRBV9 and TRBJ2-7; maybe TRBD2 (5 bases). From germline, CDR1 is SGDLS and CDR2 YYNGEE. The length of the CDR3 is 14 residues. Deletions cut 1 base from V and 3 bases from J, with 11 bases between. DNA for the CDR3: TGTGCCAGCAGCGTATCACCTAGCCGCTACGAGCAGTACTTC. As protein: CASSVSPSRYEQYF.

The gene calls are TRBV6-5 and TRBJ1-1; D call uncertain. Germline values: CDR1 MNHEY, CDR2 SVGAGI. The CDR3 spans 14 residues. V lost 2 bases and J 2 bases, leaving 9 bases between the germline ends. The CDR3 region is CASSYRRTNTEAFF. Here the CDR3 DNA reads TGTGCCAGCAGTTACCGACGGACTAACACTGAAGCTTTCTTT.

The chain employs TRBV9 and TRBJ2-1; TRBD1 aligns across 9 bases. From germline, CDR1 is SGDLS and CDR2 YYNGEE. This CDR3 has 15 residues. With 2 bases clipped from V and 8 bases from J, the junction kept 8 bases outside the gene matches. Here the CDR3 DNA reads TGTGCCAGCAGCGTCACGGGACAGGGATACGATGAGCAGTTCTTC. Translation: CASSVTGQGYDEQFF. Full variable domain (remainder filled in from reference TRBV9 and TRBJ2-1): DSGVTQTPKHLITATGQRVTLRCSPRSGDLSVYWYQQSLDQGLQFLIQYYNGEERAKGNILERFSAQQFPDLHSELNLSSLELGDSALYFCASSVTGQGYDEQFFGPGTRLTVL.

This rearrangement joins TRBV2 to TRBJ1-4; D gene ambiguous. V lost 4 bases, J lost 11 bases, and 11 bases lay in between. Germline CDR1 SNHLY, CDR2 FYNNEI. The length of the CDR3 is 12 residues. The CDR3 sequence is CASSVVPPKLFF. In DNA, the CDR3 is TGTGCCAGCAGTGTGGTGCCGCCCAAACTGTTTTTT.

The V call is TRBV25-1, the J call TRBJ1-5; TRBD1 might be the D (5 bases). The CDR3 runs 15 residues. V was trimmed by 3 bases and J by 3 bases, leaving 12 bases between them. Germline V gene lookup returns CDR1 MGHDK and CDR2 SYGVNS. The CDR3 is CASSDPRASNQPQHF. As DNA, the CDR3 is TGTGCCAGCAGTGACCCCAGGGCTTCCAATCAGCCCCAGCATTTT.

This clone was detected only a few times. The J gene is TRBJ1-2, the V gene TRBV2; no reliable D call. There are 13 residues in the CDR3. CDR1 is SNHLY, CDR2 FYNNEI, per germline. V shed 6 bases and J shed 7 bases, with 15 bases lying between them. CDR3 loop: CASSRTGPFGYTF. The CDR3 coding sequence is TGTGCCAGCAGCAGGACTGGCCCCTTTGGCTACACCTTC.

The gene calls are TRBV5-4 and TRBJ1-3; perhaps TRBD1 as D (5 bases). This CDR3 is built from 14 residues. V was shortened by 4 bases and J by 0 bases, with 8 bases between the two germline ends. Germline CDR1 SGHNT, CDR2 YYREEE (reference sequence). The CDR3, as DNA: TGTGCCAGCAGCCTGACAGTCTCTGGAAACACCATATATTTT. This translates into CASSLTVSGNTIYF.

The CDR3 DNA reads TGTGCCAGCAGCTTAAGCGGGACAGTACAAGAGACCCAGTACTTC. It encodes CASSLSGTVQETQYF. The chain has TRBV7-2 and TRBJ2-5; either TRBD1 or TRBD2 may fit D (7 bases each). This CDR3 region has 15 residues. The V gene's germline CDR1 is SGHTA and CDR2 FQGNSA. V dropped 2 bases and J dropped 2 bases, with 12 bases sitting between them. The full variable domain, in which reference TRBV7-2 and TRBJ2-5 provide the parts outside the CDR3, is GAGVSQSPSNKVTEKGKDVELRCDPISGHTALYWYRQSLGQGLEFLIYFQGNSAPDKSGLPSDRFSAERTGGSVSTLTIQRTQQEDSAVYLCASSLSGTVQETQYFGPGTRLLVL.

The V and J genes are TRBV2 and TRBJ1-5, with 10 bases fitting TRBD1. This CDR3 is 14 amino acids long. CDR1 and CDR2 (germline): SNHLY, FYNNEI. J gave up 5 bases and V 6 bases, and 4 bases lay outside the gene matches. The CDR3 DNA reads TGTGCCAGCAGCGCGACAGGGGGCTATCAGCCCCAGCATTTT. This sequence encodes CASSATGGYQPQHF. Complete variable domain (other parts from reference TRBV2 and TRBJ1-5): EPEVTQTPSHQVTQMGQEVILRCVPISNHLYFYWYRQILGQKVEFLVSFYNNEISEKSEIFDDQFSVERPDGSNFTLKIRSTKLEDSAMYFCASSATGGYQPQHFGDGTRLSIL.

The chain employs TRBV10-3 and TRBJ2-5; weak D call: TRBD1 (6 bases). V lost 6 bases and J 2 bases, leaving 13 bases between the germline ends. This CDR3 is built from 14 residues. The germline V gene encodes CDR1 ENHRY and CDR2 SYGVKD. This CDR3 is CAISATQGQETQYF. The CDR3 region has the DNA TGTGCCATCAGCGCCACACAGGGTCAAGAGACCCAGTACTTC.

The DNA of the CDR3 is TGTGCCAGCTCACCCACTAGCGGGAGGAAAGACAATGAGCAGTTCTTC. This translates into CASSPTSGRKDNEQFF. The rearrangement joins TRBV18 to TRBJ2-1, with 12 positions matching TRBD2. Trimming at V came to 3 bases and at J to 5 bases, leaving 5 bases not matched to a gene. This CDR3 contains 16 residues. Germline V gene sequence: CDR1 KGHSH, CDR2 LQKENI.

The rearrangement uses TRBV6-1 and TRBJ1-1, with D hard to call. Looked up from germline, CDR1 is MNHNS and CDR2 is SASEGT. This CDR3 comprises 12 residues. Trimming cost V 6 bases and J 0 bases, with 5 bases left between them. DNA of the CDR3: TGTGCCAGCAGAACACTGAACACTGAAGCTTTCTTT. This translates into CASRTLNTEAFF.

This clone was detected only once. V gene TRBV4-2 combines with J gene TRBJ2-3; tentatively, D is TRBD2 (6 bases). V lost 3 bases, J lost 1 base, and 11 bases lay in between. Germline values: CDR1 LGHNA, CDR2 YNFKEQ. This CDR3 comprises 15 residues. CDR3 nucleotides: TGTGCCAGCAGCCAGGAGCGGGCCCGCACAGATACGCAGTATTTT. Protein product: CASSQERARTDTQYF.

The chain is built from TRBV5-1 and TRBJ2-7, with D tentatively TRBD1 or TRBD2 (5 bases each). Between the trimmed V and J ends, which lost 0 bases and 5 bases, there was a span of 15 bases. Germline V gene lookup returns CDR1 SGHRS and CDR2 YFSETQ. CDR3 length: 15 residues. The chain's CDR3 is CASSLAGARSNEQYF. The DNA of the CDR3 is TGCGCCAGCAGCTTGGCCGGGGCTAGGTCTAACGAGCAGTACTTC. Using reference TRBV5-1 and TRBJ2-7 for the parts outside the CDR3, the full variable domain is KAGVTQTPRYLIKTRGQQVTLSCSPISGHRSVSWYQQTPGQGLQFLFEYFSETQRNKGNFPGRFSGRQFSNSRSEMNVSTLELGDSALYLCASSLAGARSNEQYFGPGTRLTVT.

The chain has TRBV6-1 and TRBJ2-5; D is perhaps TRBD1 or TRBD2 (5 bases each). The V end lost 7 bases, the J end lost 0 bases, and 15 bases lay between the germline ends. Per the germline V gene, CDR1 is MNHNS and CDR2 is SASEGT. This CDR3 has 15 amino acids. CDR3 amino acids: CASIPTGHYQETQYF. The CDR3, as DNA: TGTGCCAGCATCCCCACGGGGCACTACCAAGAGACCCAGTACTTC.

The chain couples TRBV7-9 to TRBJ2-7, with D perhaps TRBD2 (6 bases). CDR1 is SEHNR, CDR2 FQNEAQ, per germline (reference sequence). V was trimmed by 3 bases and J by 0 bases, leaving 12 bases between them. CDR3 length equals 15 residues. The CDR3 spells CASSFLSGDSYEQYF. CDR3 coding DNA: TGTGCCAGCAGCTTCCTTTCGGGGGACTCCTACGAGCAGTACTTC.

This clone was observed once. The chain is built from TRBV19 and TRBJ2-7, with a weak D call TRBD2 (5 bases). The CDR3 consists of 15 residues. Germline CDR1 and CDR2: LNHDA and SQIVND (reference sequence). The V and J ends lost 0 bases and 3 bases respectively, with 12 bases between them. In DNA, the CDR3 is TGTGCCAGTAGTATAGATCCCGAGGGCTACTACGAGCAGTACTTC. Translating gives CASSIDPEGYYEQYF.

This chain uses TRBV5-8 with TRBJ2-7; TRBD1 is a possible D gene (6 bases). This CDR3 region has 15 residues. Trimming took 0 bases from V and 5 from J, leaving 15 bases between them. CDR1 and CDR2 from the germline V gene are SGHTS and YDEGEE. CDR3 residues: CASSLGGLKEDEQYF. The CDR3 DNA sequence: TGTGCCAGCAGCTTGGGGGGGCTTAAGGAGGACGAGCAGTACTTC.

The chain couples TRBV28 to TRBJ1-2; D is undetermined. Germline V gene lookup returns CDR1 MDHEN and CDR2 SYDVKM. The V end lost 4 bases, the J end lost 0 bases, and 0 bases lay between the germline ends. The CDR3 runs to 11 residues. The CDR3 nucleotides are TGTGCCAGCAGTTCTAACTATGGCTACACCTTC. Translation: CASSSNYGYTF.

The rearrangement joins TRBV7-6 to TRBJ2-7; no definite D call. The CDR3 spans 13 residues. Trimming stripped 1 base from V and 1 base from J, with 5 bases between. Germline V gives CDR1 SGHVS, CDR2 FNYEAQ. The CDR3 loop is CASSLETSYEQYF. CDR3 bases: TGTGCCAGCAGCTTAGAGACGTCCTACGAGCAGTACTTC.

The V call is TRBV29-1, the J call TRBJ2-1, with TRBD2 matching over 11 bases. Trimming cost V 5 bases and J 4 bases; bases outside gene matches: 4. CDR1 SQVTM and CDR2 ANQGSEA come from the germline V gene. The CDR3 totals 14 residues. This chain's CDR3 is CSVRTSGPYNEQFF. Here the CDR3 DNA reads TGCAGCGTTCGGACTAGCGGGCCTTACAATGAGCAGTTCTTC.

J is TRBJ2-7 and V is TRBV27; 11 nucleotides agree with TRBD2. There are 16 residues in the CDR3. J was trimmed by 4 bases and V by 0 bases; bases with no gene match: 5. Germline-derived CDR1 and CDR2 are MNHEY and SMNVEV (reference sequence). The chain's CDR3 is CASSLSPRTSGYEQYF. The CDR3 DNA follows: TGTGCCAGCAGTTTATCCCCTAGGACTAGCGGGTACGAGCAGTACTTC.

The chain combines TRBV9 with TRBJ2-1; 14 bases map to TRBD2. Germline assignment: CDR1 SGDLS and CDR2 YYNGEE. With V trimmed by 0 bases and J by 8 bases, 4 bases remained unmatched. This CDR3 is 16 amino acids long. CDR3 loop: CASSVAGTSGRDEQFF. DNA of the CDR3: TGTGCCAGCAGCGTAGCCGGGACTAGCGGGAGAGATGAGCAGTTCTTC.

Of note for this clone: Other DNA variants within this sample encode the same CDR3. J is TRBJ2-2 and V is TRBV5-1; D gene unclear. This CDR3 contains 14 residues. The germline V gene encodes CDR1 SGHRS and CDR2 YFSETQ. V was clipped by 0 bases and J by 0 bases, with 3 bases between them. The chain's CDR3 is CASSLATNTGELFF. The CDR3 DNA is TGCGCCAGCAGCTTGGCCACGAACACCGGGGAGCTGTTTTTT.

This chain joins TRBV27 and TRBJ1-5; D might be TRBD1 (5 bases). CDR3 length: 16 amino acids. Trimming removed 4 bases at V and 1 base at J, with 14 bases between. The germline V gene has CDR1 MNHEY and CDR2 SMNVEV (reference sequence). The CDR3 DNA sequence: TGTGCCAGCAGTTGGGGTGGGGGGAGGAGCAATCAGCCCCAGCATTTT. Amino acid sequence: CASSWGGGRSNQPQHF.

The J gene is TRBJ2-7, the V gene TRBV5-1; no definite D call. V lost 0 bases, J lost 9 bases, and 7 bases lay in between. The CDR3 sequence is 11 residues long. CDR1 is SGHRS and CDR2 is YFSETQ in the germline V gene. CDR3 sequence: CASSLEQTQYF. As DNA, the CDR3 is TGCGCCAGCAGCTTGGAACAGACGCAGTACTTC. Variable domain in full (rest from reference TRBV5-1 and TRBJ2-7): KAGVTQTPRYLIKTRGQQVTLSCSPISGHRSVSWYQQTPGQGLQFLFEYFSETQRNKGNFPGRFSGRQFSNSRSEMNVSTLELGDSALYLCASSLEQTQYFGPGTRLTVT.

V gene TRBV2 combines with J gene TRBJ1-2; D unclear. Germline lookup yields CDR1 SNHLY and CDR2 FYNNEI. V was pared by 8 bases and J by 4 bases, with 11 bases between. This CDR3 comprises 12 residues. As DNA, the CDR3 is TGTGCCAGCTCTCAGGCCCTCTATGGCTACACCTTC. It translates to CASSQALYGYTF.

The gene calls are TRBV19 and TRBJ2-7, with 8 bases fitting TRBD1. The V and J ends lost 3 bases and 4 bases, in that order; junction bases with no gene match: 5. The CDR3 extends over 14 amino acids. CDR1 and CDR2 (germline): LNHDA, SQIVND (reference sequence). CDR3 region: CASSIVQGEYEQYF. DNA of the CDR3: TGTGCCAGTAGTATTGTACAGGGGGAGTACGAGCAGTACTTC.

Here the CDR3 reads CASRSNPGLAEQNIQYF. In DNA form, the CDR3 reads TGTGCCAGCAGGAGTAATCCGGGACTAGCGGAACAAAACATTCAGTACTTC. The rearrangement joins TRBV7-2 to TRBJ2-4; 11 nucleotides align to TRBD2. The CDR3 extends over 17 amino acids. Trimming at V came to 6 bases and at J to 5 bases, leaving 12 bases not matched to a gene. Germline V gene lookup returns CDR1 SGHTA and CDR2 FQGNSA.

The chain employs TRBV5-1 and TRBJ2-1; D tentatively reads TRBD1 or TRBD2 (6 bases each). V lost 1 base, J lost 2 bases, and 10 bases lay in between. Germline CDR1 reads SGHRS; CDR2 reads YFSETQ. This CDR3 comprises 15 residues. The CDR3 region is CASSLMRDTYNEQFF. The CDR3 region has the DNA TGCGCCAGCAGCTTGATGCGGGACACCTACAATGAGCAGTTCTTC.